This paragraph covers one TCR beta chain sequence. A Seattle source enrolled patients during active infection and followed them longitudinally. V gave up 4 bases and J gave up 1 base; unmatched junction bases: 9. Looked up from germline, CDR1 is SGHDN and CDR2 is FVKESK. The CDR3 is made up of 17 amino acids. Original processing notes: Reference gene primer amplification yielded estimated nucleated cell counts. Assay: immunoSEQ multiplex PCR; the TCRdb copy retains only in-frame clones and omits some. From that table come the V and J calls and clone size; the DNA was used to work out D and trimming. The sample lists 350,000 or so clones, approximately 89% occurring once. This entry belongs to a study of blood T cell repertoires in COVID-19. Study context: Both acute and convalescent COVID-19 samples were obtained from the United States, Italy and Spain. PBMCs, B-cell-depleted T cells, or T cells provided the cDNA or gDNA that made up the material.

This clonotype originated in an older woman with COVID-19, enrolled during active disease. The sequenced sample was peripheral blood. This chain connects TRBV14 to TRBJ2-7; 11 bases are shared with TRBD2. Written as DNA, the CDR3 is TGTGCCAGCAGCCCGGGGACGACTAGCGGGACATCCTACGAGCAGTACTTC. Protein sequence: CASSPGTTSGTSYEQYF.